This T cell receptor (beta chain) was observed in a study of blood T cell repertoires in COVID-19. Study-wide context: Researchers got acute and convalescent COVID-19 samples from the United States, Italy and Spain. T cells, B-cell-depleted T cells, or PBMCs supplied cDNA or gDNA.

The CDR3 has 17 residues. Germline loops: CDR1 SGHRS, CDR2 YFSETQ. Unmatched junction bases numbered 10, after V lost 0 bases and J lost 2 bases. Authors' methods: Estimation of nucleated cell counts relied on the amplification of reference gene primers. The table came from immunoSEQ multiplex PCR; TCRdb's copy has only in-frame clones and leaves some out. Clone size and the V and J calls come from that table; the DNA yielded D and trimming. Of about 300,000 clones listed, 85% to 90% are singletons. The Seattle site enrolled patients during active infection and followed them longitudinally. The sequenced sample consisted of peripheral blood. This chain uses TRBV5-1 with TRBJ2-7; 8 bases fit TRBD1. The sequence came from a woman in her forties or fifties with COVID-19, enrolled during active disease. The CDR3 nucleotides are TGCGCCAGCAGCTTGGAACCAGGGGGCTCTATCACCTACGAGCAGTACTTC. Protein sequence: CASSLEPGGSITYEQYF.